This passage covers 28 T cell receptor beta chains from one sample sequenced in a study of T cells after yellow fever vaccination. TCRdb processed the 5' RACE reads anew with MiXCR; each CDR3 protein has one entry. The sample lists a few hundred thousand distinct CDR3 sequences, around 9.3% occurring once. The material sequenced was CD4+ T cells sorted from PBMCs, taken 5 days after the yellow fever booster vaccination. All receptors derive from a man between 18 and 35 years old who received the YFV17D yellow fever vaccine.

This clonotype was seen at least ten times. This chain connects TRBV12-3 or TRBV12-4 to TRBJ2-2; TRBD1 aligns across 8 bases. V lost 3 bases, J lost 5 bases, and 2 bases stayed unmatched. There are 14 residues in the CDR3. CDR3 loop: CASSLDRVTGELFF. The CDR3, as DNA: TGTGCCAGCAGTTTGGACAGGGTAACCGGGGAGCTGTTTTTT.

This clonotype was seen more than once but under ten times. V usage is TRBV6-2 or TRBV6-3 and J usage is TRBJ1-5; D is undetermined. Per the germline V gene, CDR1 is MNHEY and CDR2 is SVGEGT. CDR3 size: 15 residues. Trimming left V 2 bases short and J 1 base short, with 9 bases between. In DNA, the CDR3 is TGTGCCAGCAGTTACGTACAGAACAGCAATCAGCCCCAGCATTTT. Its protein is CASSYVQNSNQPQHF.

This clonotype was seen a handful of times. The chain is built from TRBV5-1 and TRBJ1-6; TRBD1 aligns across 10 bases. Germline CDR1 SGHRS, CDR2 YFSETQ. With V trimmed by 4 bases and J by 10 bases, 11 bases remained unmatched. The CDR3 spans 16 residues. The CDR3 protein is CASSVGGDRGRSPLHF. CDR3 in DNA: TGCGCCAGCAGCGTGGGGGGGGACAGGGGCCGCTCACCCCTCCACTTT.

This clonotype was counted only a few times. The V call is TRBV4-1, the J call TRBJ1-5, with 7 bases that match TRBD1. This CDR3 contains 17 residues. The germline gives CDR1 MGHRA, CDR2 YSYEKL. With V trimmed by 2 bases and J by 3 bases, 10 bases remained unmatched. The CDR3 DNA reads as TGCGCCAGCAGCCAAAGTCGGGCCAGGGGGTCCAATCAGCCCCAGCATTTT. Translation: CASSQSRARGSNQPQHF.

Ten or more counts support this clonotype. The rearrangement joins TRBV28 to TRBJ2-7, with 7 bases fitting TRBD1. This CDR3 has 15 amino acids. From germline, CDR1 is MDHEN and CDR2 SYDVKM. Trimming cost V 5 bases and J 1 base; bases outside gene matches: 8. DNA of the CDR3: TGTGCCAGCAGTCCCTCAAGACAGGGTTCCTACGAGCAGTACGTC. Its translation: CASSPSRQGSYEQYV.

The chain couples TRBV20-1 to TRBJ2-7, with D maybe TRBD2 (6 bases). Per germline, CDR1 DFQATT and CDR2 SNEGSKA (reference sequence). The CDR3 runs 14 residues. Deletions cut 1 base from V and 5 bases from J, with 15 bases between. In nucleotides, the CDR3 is TGCAGTGCTAGAGGTCACGGGGGTGCCCACGAGCAGTACGTC. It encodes CSARGHGGAHEQYV.

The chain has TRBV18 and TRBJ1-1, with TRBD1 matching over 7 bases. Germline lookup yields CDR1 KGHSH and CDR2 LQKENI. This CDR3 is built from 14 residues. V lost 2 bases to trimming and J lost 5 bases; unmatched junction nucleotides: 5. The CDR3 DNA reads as TGTGCCAGCTCACCAAGGGGGCCGGAGACTGAAGCTTTCTTT. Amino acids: CASSPRGPETEAFF.

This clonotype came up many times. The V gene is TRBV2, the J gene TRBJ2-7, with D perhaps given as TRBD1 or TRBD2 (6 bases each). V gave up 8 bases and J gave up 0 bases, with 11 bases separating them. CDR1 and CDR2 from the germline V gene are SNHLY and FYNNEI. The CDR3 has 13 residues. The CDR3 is CASGGTFSYEQYF. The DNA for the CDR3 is TGTGCCAGCGGCGGGACATTCTCCTACGAGCAGTACTTC.

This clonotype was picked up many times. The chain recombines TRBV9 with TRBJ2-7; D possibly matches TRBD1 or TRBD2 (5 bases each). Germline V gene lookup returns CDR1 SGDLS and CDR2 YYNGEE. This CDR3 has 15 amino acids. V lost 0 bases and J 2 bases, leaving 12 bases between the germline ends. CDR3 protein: CASSVAGTETYEQYF. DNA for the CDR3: TGTGCCAGCAGCGTAGCCGGGACGGAGACCTACGAGCAGTACTTC.

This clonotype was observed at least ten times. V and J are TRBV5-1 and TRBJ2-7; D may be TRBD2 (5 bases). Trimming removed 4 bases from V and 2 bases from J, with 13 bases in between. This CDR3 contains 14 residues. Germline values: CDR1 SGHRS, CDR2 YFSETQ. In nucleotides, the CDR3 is TGCGCCAGCAGCCCCACCGGGGATCCCTACGAGCAGTACGTC. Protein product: CASSPTGDPYEQYV.

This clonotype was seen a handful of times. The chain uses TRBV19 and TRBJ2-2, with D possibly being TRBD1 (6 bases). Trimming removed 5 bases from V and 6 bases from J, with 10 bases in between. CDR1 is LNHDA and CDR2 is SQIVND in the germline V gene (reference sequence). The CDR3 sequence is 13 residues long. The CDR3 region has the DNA TGTGCCAGTAGTGTACAGGGTTCCGGGGAGCTGTTTTTT. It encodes CASSVQGSGELFF.

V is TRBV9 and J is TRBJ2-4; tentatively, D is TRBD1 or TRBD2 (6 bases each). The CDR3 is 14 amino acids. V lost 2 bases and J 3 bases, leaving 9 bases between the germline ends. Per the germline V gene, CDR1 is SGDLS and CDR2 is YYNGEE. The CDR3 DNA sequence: TGTGCCAGCAGCGTGGGGGGCCACAAAAACATTCAGTACTTC. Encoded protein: CASSVGGHKNIQYF.

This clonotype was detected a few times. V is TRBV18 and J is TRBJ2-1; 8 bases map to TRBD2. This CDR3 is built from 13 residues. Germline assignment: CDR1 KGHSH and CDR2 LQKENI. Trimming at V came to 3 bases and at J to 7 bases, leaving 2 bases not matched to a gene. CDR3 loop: CASSPSGANEQFF. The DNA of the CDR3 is TGTGCCAGCTCACCTAGCGGGGCTAATGAGCAGTTCTTC.

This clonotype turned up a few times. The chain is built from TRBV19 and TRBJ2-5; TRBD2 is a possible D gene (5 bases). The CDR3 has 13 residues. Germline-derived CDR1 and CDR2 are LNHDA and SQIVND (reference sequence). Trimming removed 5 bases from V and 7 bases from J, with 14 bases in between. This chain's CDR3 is CASSLRTEATQYF. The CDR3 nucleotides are TGTGCCAGTAGTCTCCGGACTGAGGCGACCCAGTACTTC. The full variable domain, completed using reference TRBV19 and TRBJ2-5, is DGGITQSPKYLFRKEGQNVTLSCEQNLNHDAMYWYRQDPGQGLRLIYYSQIVNDFQKGDIAEGYSVSREKKESFPLTVTSAQKNPTAFYLCASSLRTEATQYFGPGTRLLVL.

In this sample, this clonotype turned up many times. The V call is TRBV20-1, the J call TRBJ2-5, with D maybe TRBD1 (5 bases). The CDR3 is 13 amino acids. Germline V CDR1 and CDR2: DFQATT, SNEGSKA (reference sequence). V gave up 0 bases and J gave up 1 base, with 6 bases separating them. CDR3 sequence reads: CSARDRVQETQYF. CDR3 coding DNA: TGCAGTGCTAGAGACAGGGTCCAAGAGACCCAGTACTTC.

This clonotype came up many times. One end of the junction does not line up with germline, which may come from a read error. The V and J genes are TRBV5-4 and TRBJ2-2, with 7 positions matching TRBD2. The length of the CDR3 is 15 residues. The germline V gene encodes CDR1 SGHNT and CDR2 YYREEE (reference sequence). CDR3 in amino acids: CASRLGGADTGELFF. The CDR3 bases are TGTGCCAGCAGGTTGGGAGGGGCTGACACCGGGGAGCTGTTTTTT.

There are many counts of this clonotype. Written as DNA, the CDR3 is TGTGCCACCAGTGATTTCGGGACAGGGGATTACAATGAGCAGTTCTTC. The encoded protein is CATSDFGTGDYNEQFF. V is TRBV24-1 and J is TRBJ2-1, with 10 bases identical to TRBD1. Germline CDR1 reads KGHDR; CDR2 reads SFDVKD. This CDR3 comprises 16 residues. Trimming cost V 1 base and J 4 bases; bases outside gene matches: 3.

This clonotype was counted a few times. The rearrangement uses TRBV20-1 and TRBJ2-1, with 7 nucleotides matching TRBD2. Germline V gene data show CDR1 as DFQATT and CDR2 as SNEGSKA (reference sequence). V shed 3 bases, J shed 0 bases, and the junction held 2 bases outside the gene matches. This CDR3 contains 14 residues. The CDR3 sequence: CSASPGGSYNEQFF. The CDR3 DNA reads TGCAGTGCTAGTCCGGGGGGCTCCTACAATGAGCAGTTCTTC.

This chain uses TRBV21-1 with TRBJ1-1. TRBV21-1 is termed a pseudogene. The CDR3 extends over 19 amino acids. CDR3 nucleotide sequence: TGTGCCAGGGAAGACCGGGAACTCCCGAAACCCTGGCCCTCCCGTGAAGCTTTCTTT. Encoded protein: CAREDRELPKPWPSREAFF.

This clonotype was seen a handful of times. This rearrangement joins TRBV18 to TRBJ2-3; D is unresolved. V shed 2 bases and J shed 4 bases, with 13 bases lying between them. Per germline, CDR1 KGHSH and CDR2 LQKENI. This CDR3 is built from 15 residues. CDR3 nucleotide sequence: TGTGCCAGCTCACCAATTCCAGTCGGACCAGATACGCAGTATTTT. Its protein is CASSPIPVGPDTQYF.

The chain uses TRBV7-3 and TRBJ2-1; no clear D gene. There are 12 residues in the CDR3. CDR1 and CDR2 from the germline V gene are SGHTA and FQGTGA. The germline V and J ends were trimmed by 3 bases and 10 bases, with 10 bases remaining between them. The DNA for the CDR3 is TGTGCCAGCAGCTTGACGCAAGGGGAGCAGTTCTTC. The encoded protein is CASSLTQGEQFF.

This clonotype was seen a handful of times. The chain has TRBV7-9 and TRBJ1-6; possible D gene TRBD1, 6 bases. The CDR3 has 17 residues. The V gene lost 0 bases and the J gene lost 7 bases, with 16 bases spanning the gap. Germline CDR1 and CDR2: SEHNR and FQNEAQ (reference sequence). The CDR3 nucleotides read TGTGCCAGCAGCTTAGCGCGGTTCGGGGGGCGGAATTCACCCCTCCACTTT. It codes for CASSLARFGGRNSPLHF.

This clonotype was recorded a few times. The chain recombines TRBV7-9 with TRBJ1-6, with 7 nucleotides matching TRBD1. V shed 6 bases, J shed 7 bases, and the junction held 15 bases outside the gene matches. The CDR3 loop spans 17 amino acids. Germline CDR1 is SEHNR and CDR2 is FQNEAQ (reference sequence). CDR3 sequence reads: CASRVHGLQGRNSPLHF. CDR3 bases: TGTGCCAGCAGGGTACACGGATTACAGGGGCGGAATTCACCCCTCCACTTT.

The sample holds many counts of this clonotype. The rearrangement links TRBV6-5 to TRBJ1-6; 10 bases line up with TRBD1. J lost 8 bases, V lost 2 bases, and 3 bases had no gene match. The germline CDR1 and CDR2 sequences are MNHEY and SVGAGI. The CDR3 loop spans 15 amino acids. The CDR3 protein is CASSYRGTGDSPLHF. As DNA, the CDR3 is TGTGCCAGCAGTTACCGAGGGACAGGGGATTCACCCCTCCACTTT.

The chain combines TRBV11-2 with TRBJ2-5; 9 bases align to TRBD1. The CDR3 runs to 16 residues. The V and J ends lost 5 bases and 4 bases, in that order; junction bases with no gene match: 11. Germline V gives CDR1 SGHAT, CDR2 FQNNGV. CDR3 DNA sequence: TGTGCCAGCAGCCCCGGACAGGGGCGTCCGAGAGAGACCCAGTACTTC. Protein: CASSPGQGRPRETQYF. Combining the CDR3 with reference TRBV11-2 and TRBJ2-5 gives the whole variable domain EAGVAQSPRYKIIEKRQSVAFWCNPISGHATLYWYQQILGQGPKLLIQFQNNGVVDDSQLPKDRFSAERLKGVDSTLKIQPAKLEDSAVYLCASSPGQGRPRETQYFGPGTRLLVL.

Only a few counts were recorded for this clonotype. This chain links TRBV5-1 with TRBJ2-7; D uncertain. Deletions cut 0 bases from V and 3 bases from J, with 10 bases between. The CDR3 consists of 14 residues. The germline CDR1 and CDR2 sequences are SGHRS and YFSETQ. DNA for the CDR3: TGCGCCAGCAGCTTGGAGGGCGCCGGCTACGAGCAGTACGTC. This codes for CASSLEGAGYEQYV.

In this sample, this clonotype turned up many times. The CDR3 coding sequence is TGTGCCAGCACCTTGGGGTGGGGTACGCAGTATTTT. Translation gives CASTLGWGTQYF. The chain combines TRBV7-2 with TRBJ2-3, with D unclear. Germline loops: CDR1 SGHTA, CDR2 FQGNSA. The V end lost 7 bases, the J end lost 8 bases, and 13 bases lay between the germline ends. CDR3 length: 12 residues. Full variable domain (missing parts from reference TRBV7-2 and TRBJ2-3): GAGVSQSPSNKVTEKGKDVELRCDPISGHTALYWYRQSLGQGLEFLIYFQGNSAPDKSGLPSDRFSAERTGGSVSTLTIQRTQQEDSAVYLCASTLGWGTQYFGPGTRLTVL.

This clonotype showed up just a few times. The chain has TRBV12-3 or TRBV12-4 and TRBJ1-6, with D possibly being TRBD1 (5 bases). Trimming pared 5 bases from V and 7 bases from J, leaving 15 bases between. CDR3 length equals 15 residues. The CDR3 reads CASSTRGGGNSPLHF. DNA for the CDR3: TGTGCCAGCAGTACTCGGGGCGGAGGAAATTCACCCCTCCACTTT.